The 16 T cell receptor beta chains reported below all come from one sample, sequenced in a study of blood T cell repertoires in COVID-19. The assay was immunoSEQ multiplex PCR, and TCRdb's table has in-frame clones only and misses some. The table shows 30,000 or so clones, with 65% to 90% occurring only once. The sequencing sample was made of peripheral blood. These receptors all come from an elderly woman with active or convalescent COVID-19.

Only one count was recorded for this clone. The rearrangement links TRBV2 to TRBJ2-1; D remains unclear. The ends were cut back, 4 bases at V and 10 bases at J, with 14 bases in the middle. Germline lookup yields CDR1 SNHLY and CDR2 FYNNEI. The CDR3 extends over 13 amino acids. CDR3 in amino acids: CASSVVVGNEQFF. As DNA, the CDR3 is TGTGCCAGCAGTGTTGTCGTTGGCAACGAGCAGTTCTTC.

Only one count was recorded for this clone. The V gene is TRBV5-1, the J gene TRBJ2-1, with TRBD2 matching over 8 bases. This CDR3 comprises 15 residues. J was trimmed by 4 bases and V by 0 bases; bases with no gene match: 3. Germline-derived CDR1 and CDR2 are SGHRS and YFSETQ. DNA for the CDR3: TGCGCCAGCAGCTTGGCCACTAGCGGTTACAATGAGCAGTTCTTC. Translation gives CASSLATSGYNEQFF.

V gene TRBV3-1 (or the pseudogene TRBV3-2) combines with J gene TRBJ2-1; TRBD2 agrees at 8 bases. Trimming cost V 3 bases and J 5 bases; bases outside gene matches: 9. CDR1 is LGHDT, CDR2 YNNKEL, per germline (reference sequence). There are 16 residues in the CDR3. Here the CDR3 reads CASSHSAGGGHNEQFF. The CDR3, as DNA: TGTGCCAGCAGCCATTCGGCGGGGGGAGGGCACAATGAGCAGTTCTTC.

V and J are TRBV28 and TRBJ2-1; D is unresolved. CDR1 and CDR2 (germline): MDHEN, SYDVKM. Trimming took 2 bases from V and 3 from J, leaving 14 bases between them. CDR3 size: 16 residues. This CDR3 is CASSLETPPLYNEQFF. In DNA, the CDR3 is TGTGCCAGCAGTTTAGAAACTCCTCCCCTCTACAATGAGCAGTTCTTC.

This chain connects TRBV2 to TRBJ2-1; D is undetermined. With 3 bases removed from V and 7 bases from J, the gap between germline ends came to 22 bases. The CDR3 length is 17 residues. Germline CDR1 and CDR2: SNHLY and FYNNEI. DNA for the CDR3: TGTGCCAGCAGTGACTCCCAGAGGCGCGCGTCGGTTAATGAGCAGTTCTTC. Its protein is CASSDSQRRASVNEQFF.

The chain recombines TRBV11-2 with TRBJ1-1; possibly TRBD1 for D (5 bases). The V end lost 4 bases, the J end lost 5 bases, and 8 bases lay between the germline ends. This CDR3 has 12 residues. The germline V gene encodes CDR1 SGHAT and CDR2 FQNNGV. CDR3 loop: CASSSGRTEAFF. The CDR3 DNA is TGTGCCAGCAGCTCAGGGAGGACTGAAGCTTTCTTT. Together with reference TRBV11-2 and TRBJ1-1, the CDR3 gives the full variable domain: EAGVAQSPRYKIIEKRQSVAFWCNPISGHATLYWYQQILGQGPKLLIQFQNNGVVDDSQLPKDRFSAERLKGVDSTLKIQPAKLEDSAVYLCASSSGRTEAFFGQGTRLTVV.

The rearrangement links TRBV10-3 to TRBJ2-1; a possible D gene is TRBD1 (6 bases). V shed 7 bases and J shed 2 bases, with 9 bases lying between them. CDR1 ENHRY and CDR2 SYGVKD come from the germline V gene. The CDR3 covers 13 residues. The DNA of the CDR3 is TGTGCCATCACCGGACAGCCCTACAATGAGCAGTTCTTC. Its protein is CAITGQPYNEQFF.

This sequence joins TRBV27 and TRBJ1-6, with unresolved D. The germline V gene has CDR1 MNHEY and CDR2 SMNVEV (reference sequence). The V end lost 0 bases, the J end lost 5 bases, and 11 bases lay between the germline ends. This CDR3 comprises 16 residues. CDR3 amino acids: CASSLSSLYHNSPLHF. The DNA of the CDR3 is TGTGCCAGCAGTTTATCGTCACTCTACCATAATTCACCCCTCCACTTT.

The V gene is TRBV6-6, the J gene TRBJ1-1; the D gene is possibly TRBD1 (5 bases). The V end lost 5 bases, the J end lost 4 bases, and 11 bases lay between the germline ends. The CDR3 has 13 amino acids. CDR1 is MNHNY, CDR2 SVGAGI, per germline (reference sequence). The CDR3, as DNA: TGTGCCAGCAGTCCGGACATAAGCACTGAAGCTTTCTTT. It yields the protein CASSPDISTEAFF.

The CDR3 is CASSLGQGTYEQYF. The CDR3 DNA reads as TGTGCCAGCAGCCTTGGACAGGGCACCTACGAGCAGTACTTC. The chain carries TRBV7-3 and TRBJ2-7; 8 bases line up with TRBD1. Germline loops: CDR1 SGHTA, CDR2 FQGTGA. The CDR3 is 14 residues long. J lost 2 bases, V lost 5 bases, and 5 bases had no gene match.

The CDR3 bases are TGTGCCAGCAGTACTGAGTCGAGCTCCTATAATTCACCCCTCCACTTT. This gives the protein CASSTESSSYNSPLHF. The J gene is TRBJ1-6, the V gene TRBV2; the D is unclear. The V end lost 5 bases, the J end lost 0 bases, and 11 bases lay between the germline ends. Germline lookup yields CDR1 SNHLY and CDR2 FYNNEI. The CDR3 length is 16 residues.

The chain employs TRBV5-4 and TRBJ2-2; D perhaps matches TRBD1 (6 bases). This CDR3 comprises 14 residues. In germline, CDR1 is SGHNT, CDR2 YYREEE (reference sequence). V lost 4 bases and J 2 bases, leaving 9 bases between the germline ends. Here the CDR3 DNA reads TGTGCCAGCAGCCCGGGACAAAACACCGGGGAGCTGTTTTTT. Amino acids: CASSPGQNTGELFF.

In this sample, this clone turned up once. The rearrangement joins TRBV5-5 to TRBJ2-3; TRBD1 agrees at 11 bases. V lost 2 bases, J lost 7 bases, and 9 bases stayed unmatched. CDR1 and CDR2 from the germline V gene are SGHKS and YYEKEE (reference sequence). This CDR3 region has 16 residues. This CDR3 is CASSFPDRGLTYTQYF. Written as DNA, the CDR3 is TGTGCCAGCAGCTTTCCGGACAGGGGGCTGACGTATACGCAGTATTTT. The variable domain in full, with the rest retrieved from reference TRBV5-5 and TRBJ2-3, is DAGVTQSPTHLIKTRGQQVTLRCSPISGHKSVSWYQQVLGQGPQFIFQYYEKEERGRGNFPDRFSARQFPNYSSELNVNALLLGDSALYLCASSFPDRGLTYTQYFGPGTRLTVL.

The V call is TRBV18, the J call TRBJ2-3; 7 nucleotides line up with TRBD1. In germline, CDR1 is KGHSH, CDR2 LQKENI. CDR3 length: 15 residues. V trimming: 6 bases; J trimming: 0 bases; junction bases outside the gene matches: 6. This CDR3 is CASSQGQLSTDTQYF. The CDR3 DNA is TGTGCCAGCTCCCAGGGACAGCTAAGCACAGATACGCAGTATTTT.

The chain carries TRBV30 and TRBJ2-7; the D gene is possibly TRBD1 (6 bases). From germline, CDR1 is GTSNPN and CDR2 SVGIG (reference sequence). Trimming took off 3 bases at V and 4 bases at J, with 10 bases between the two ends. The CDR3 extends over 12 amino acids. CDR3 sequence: CAWSTQGYEQYF. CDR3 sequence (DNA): TGTGCCTGGAGCACACAGGGTTACGAGCAGTACTTC.

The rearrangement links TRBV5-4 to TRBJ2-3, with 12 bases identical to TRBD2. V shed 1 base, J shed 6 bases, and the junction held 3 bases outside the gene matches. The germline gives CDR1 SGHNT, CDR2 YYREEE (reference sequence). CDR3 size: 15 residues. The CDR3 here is CASSLLGTSGDTQYF. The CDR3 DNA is TGTGCCAGCAGCTTGTTGGGGACTAGCGGGGATACGCAGTATTTT.